A selection of T cell receptor beta chains follows, all from one sample in a study of blood T cell repertoires in COVID-19. The table came from immunoSEQ multiplex PCR; TCRdb's copy has only in-frame clones and leaves some out. The sample shows 150,000 to 250,000 clones, around 90% of them seen only once. Specimen: PBMCs or T cells enriched from blood (not recorded which). These receptors originate from a woman in her thirties who had recovered from COVID-19. Both conserved end residues are part of each CDR3. Each record gives: clone size, D gene, J gene, V gene, CDR3 DNA, CDR3 protein. D genes are given only for firm matches. The listing skips clone size in some rows; elsewhere it reads once, few, many or a size class.

once | TRBD1 | TRBJ1-3 | TRBV6-2/TRBV6-3 | TGTGCCAGCAGTCCGGGGACAGCCTACTTCTCTGGAAACACCATATATTTT | CASSPGTAYFSGNTIYF
. | . | TRBJ2-5 | TRBV7-9 | TGTGCCAGCAGCCGCCTGGGAGCGGTGGGCCAAGAGACCCAGTACTTC | CASSRLGAVGQETQYF
. | TRBD1 | TRBJ1-2 | TRBV4-2 | TGTGCCAGCAGCCAAATCCGACAGGGGCCGGAGGGCTATGGCTACACCTTC | CASSQIRQGPEGYGYTF
once | . | TRBJ1-4 | TRBV11-2 | TGTGCCGGGCGGAGACAGACTAATGAAAAACTGTTTTTT | CAGRRQTNEKLFF
. | TRBD1 | TRBJ2-7 | TRBV27 | TGTGCCAGCAGTTATTCCGGGACAGTTTACGAGCAGTACTTC | CASSYSGTVYEQYF
. | . | TRBJ1-2 | TRBV6-2/TRBV6-3 | TGTGCCAGCAGTTATTCCCGGGACAAAGGAAACTATGGCTACACCTTC | CASSYSRDKGNYGYTF
. | . | TRBJ2-7 | TRBV20-1 | TGCAGTGCTAGTTCCCGGACGGGATACGAGCAGTACTTC | CSASSRTGYEQYF
. | TRBD1 | TRBJ1-1 | TRBV19 | TGTGCCAGTAGTACGAACAGGGGGCTAAATGAAGCTTTCTTT | CASSTNRGLNEAFF
. | TRBD2 | TRBJ2-1 | TRBV4-2 | TGTGCCAGCAGCCAAGAGTCGCGACTAGCGGGAACCTACAATGAGCAGTTCTTC | CASSQESRLAGTYNEQFF
. | . | TRBJ2-1 | TRBV7-9 | TGTGCCAGCAGCGTCAGCGTCGATGAGCAGTTCTTC | CASSVSVDEQFF
. | . | TRBJ2-6 | TRBV14 | TGTGCCAGCAGCCATCTGGAGATCTCTGGGGCCAACGTCCTGACTTTC | CASSHLEISGANVLTF
. | . | TRBJ1-2 | TRBV12-3/TRBV12-4 | TGTGCCAGCAGTTTGCGACAAAACTATGGCTACACCTTC | CASSLRQNYGYTF
once | . | TRBJ1-1 | TRBV11-2 | TGTGCCAGCAGCGAGAGACAGGCATTCACTGAAGCTTTCTTT | CASSERQAFTEAFF
. | TRBD1 | TRBJ1-1 | TRBV5-8 | TGTGCCAGCAGCCGTGGGACAGGGGGCAGGCACACTGAAGCTTTCTTT | CASSRGTGGRHTEAFF
. | TRBD1 | TRBJ1-2 | TRBV6-5 | TGTGCCAGCAGGAGGACAGGCTATGGCTACACCTTC | CASRRTGYGYTF
. | TRBD1 | TRBJ1-1 | TRBV5-1 | TGCGCCAGCGGGAGGACAGGGGGCTTGACTGAAGCTTTCTTT | CASGRTGGLTEAFF
. | . | TRBJ1-2 | TRBV19 | TGTGCCAGTAGTCTACAGGAACTCAACTATGGCTACACCTTC | CASSLQELNYGYTF
. | . | TRBJ2-7 | TRBV5-1 | TGCGCCAGCAGCGATATCCGGGAGCAGTACTTC | CASSDIREQYF
. | . | TRBJ2-1 | TRBV28 | TGTGCCAGCCCCCCCCATGGGCAGTACAATGAGCAGTTCTTC | CASPPHGQYNEQFF
. | TRBD1 | TRBJ1-1 | TRBV29-1 | TGCAGCGTTGCTGGGACAGGTCACACTGAAGCTTTCTTT | CSVAGTGHTEAFF
. | . | TRBJ2-1 | TRBV7-9 | TGTGCCAGCAGCCCCCCCTCCAGCTCCTACAATGAGCAGTTCTTC | CASSPPSSSYNEQFF
. | TRBD2 | TRBJ2-1 | TRBV7-8 | TGTGCCAGCAGCCGACTCGGGGGGGATGAGCAGTTCTTC | CASSRLGGDEQFF